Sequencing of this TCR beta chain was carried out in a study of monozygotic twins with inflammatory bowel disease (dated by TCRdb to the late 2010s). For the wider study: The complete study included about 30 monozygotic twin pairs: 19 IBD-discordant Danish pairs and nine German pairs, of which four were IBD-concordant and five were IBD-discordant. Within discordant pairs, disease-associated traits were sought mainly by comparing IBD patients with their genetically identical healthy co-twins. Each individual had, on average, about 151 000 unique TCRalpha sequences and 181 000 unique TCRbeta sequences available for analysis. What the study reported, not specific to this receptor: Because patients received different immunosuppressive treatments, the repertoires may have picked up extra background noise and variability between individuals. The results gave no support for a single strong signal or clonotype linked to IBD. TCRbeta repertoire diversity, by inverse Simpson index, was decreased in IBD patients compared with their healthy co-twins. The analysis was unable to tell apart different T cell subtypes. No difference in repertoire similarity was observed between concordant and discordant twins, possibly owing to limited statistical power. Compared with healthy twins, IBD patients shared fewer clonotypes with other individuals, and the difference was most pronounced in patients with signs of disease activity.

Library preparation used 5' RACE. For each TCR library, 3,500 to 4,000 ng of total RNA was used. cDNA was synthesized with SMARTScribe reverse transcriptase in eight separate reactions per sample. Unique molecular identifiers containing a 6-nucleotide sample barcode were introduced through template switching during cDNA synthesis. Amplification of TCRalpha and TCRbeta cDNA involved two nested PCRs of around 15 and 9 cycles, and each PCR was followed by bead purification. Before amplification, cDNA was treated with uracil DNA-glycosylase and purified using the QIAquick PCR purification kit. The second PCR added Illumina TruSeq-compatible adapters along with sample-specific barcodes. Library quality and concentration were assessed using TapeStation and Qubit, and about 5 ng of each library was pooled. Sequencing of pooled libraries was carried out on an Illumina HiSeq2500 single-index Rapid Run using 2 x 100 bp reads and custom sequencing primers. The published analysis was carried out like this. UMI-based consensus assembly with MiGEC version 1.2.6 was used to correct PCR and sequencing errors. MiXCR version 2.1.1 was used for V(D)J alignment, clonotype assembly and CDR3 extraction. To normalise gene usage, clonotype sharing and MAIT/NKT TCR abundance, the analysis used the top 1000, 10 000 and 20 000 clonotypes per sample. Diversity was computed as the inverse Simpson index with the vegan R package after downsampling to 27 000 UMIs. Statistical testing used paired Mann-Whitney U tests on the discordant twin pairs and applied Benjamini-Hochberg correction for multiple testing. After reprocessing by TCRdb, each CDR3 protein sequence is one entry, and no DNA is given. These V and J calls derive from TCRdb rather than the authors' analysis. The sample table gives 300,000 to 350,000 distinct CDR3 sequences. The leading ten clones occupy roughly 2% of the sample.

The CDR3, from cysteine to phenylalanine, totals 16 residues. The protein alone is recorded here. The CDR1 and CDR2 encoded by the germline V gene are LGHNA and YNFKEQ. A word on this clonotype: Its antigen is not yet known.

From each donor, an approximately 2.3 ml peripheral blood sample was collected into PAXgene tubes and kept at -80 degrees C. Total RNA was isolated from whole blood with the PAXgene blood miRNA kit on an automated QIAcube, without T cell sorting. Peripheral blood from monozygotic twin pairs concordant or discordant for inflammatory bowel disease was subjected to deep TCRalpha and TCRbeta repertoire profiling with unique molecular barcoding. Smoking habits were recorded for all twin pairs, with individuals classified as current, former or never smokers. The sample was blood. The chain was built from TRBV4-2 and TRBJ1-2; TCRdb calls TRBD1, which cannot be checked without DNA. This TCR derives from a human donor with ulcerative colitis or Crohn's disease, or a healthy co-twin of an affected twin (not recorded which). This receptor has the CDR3 CASSQEWSRVGYGYTF.